The rows below give T cell receptor beta chains drawn from one sample of a study of cytomegalovirus exposure and HLA in healthy donors. Assay: immunoSEQ multiplex PCR; the TCRdb copy retains only in-frame clones and omits some. The sample has around 150,000 clones; 60% to 80% are singletons. Sequences were obtained from PBMCs. The origin of the receptors is a young man in good health and CMV-seronegative. CDR3s include the opening cysteine and the closing phenylalanine or tryptophan. D genes are given only for firm matches. Only some rows state a clone size, as once, few, many or a class for expanded clones.

clone_size	cdr3_length	d_call	j_call	v_call	cdr3_aa	cdr3_nt
-	16	TRBD2	TRBJ2-1	TRBV19	CASSIISGSSYNEQFF	TGTGCCAGTAGCATTATTAGCGGGTCCTCCTACAATGAGCAGTTCTTC
once	12	-	TRBJ2-3	TRBV7-9	CASSPVSDTQYF	TGTGCCAGCAGCCCCGTATCAGATACGCAGTATTTT
-	14	-	TRBJ1-5	TRBV7-9	CASSPKGWHQPQHF	TGTGCCAGCAGCCCAAAGGGGTGGCATCAGCCCCAGCATTTT
-	14	-	TRBJ2-7	TRBV6-1	CASTLRAGTYEQYF	TGTGCCAGCACCCTGAGGGCAGGCACCTACGAGCAGTACTTC
-	16	-	TRBJ1-1	TRBV9	CASSVGAGTVNTEAFF	TGTGCCAGCAGCGTGGGTGCGGGAACGGTGAACACTGAAGCTTTCTTT
-	15	-	TRBJ2-7	TRBV18	CASSPSLTGSYEQYF	TGTGCCAGCTCACCATCTCTTACAGGCTCCTACGAGCAGTACTTC
-	14	TRBD1	TRBJ2-5	TRBV28	CASSPGQLRETQYF	TGTGCCAGCAGTCCGGGACAGCTAAGGGAGACCCAGTACTTC
-	14	-	TRBJ2-7	TRBV9	CASSPRGRGHEQYF	TGTGCCAGCAGCCCCCGGGGCAGGGGCCACGAGCAGTACTTC
-	15	-	TRBJ2-5	TRBV5-4	CASSFGFGGQETQYF	TGTGCCAGCAGCTTCGGGTTTGGAGGACAAGAGACCCAGTACTTC
once	14	-	TRBJ2-7	TRBV28	CASSFRRGRLEQYF	TGTGCCAGCAGTTTTCGGAGGGGGCGTCTCGAGCAGTACTTC
-	16	-	TRBJ2-2	TRBV6-5	CASSSQAGILWGELFF	TGTGCCAGCAGTTCTCAGGCGGGTATACTTTGGGGGGAGCTGTTTTTT
-	13	-	TRBJ1-2	TRBV7-9	CASSFRQNYGYTF	TGTGCCAGCAGCTTTAGACAAAACTATGGCTACACCTTC
-	16	TRBD2	TRBJ2-3	TRBV7-2	CASSPKTSGSQDTQYF	TGTGCCAGCAGCCCGAAGACTAGCGGGAGTCAAGATACGCAGTATTTT
-	15	-	TRBJ1-1	TRBV2	CASSGFWGLDTEAFF	TGTGCCAGCAGTGGTTTTTGGGGGCTAGACACTGAAGCTTTCTTT
-	12	TRBD2	TRBJ2-1	TRBV13	CASSLELAGQFF	TGTGCCAGCAGCTTAGAACTAGCGGGGCAGTTCTTC
-	15	TRBD1	TRBJ1-3	TRBV7-2	CASSLGTGTGNTIYF	TGTGCCAGCAGCTTAGGGACAGGGACTGGAAACACCATATATTTT
-	13	TRBD2	TRBJ2-1	TRBV2	CASSEASGNEQFF	TGTGCCAGCAGTGAGGCTAGCGGGAATGAGCAGTTCTTC
-	15	-	TRBJ1-3	TRBV28	CASTGVQAAGNTIYF	TGTGCCAGCACAGGGGTACAGGCAGCTGGAAACACCATATATTTT
-	15	TRBD1	TRBJ1-1	TRBV19	CASSIAGGGYTEAFF	TGTGCCAGTAGTATAGCAGGGGGAGGTTACACTGAAGCTTTCTTT
-	13	-	TRBJ1-2	TRBV28	CASSLVTSYGYTF	TGTGCCAGCAGTTTAGTGACAAGCTATGGCTACACCTTC
-	16	TRBD1	TRBJ1-1	TRBV9	CASSPNWGQGNTEAFF	TGTGCCAGCAGCCCAAACTGGGGACAGGGGAACACTGAAGCTTTCTTT
once	14	TRBD2	TRBJ2-3	TRBV9	CASSLREGTDTQYF	TGTGCCAGCAGCCTTCGGGAGGGCACAGATACGCAGTATTTT
-	15	TRBD1	TRBJ2-7	TRBV16	CASSPRGQGKRMEYF	TGTGCCAGCAGCCCGAGGGGACAGGGAAAAAGAATGGAGTACTTC
-	14	TRBD1	TRBJ1-2	TRBV28	CASSFSDRAIGYTF	TGTGCCAGCAGTTTCTCCGACAGGGCGATTGGCTACACCTTC
few	18	TRBD1	TRBJ1-5	TRBV30	CAWSADRGFERSNQPQHF	TGTGCCTGGAGTGCTGACAGGGGTTTCGAAAGAAGCAATCAGCCCCAGCATTTT
-	17	TRBD2	TRBJ2-2	TRBV27	CASSPLPAGGDTGELFF	TGTGCCAGCAGTCCCCTACCAGCGGGAGGCGACACCGGGGAGCTGTTTTTT
-	11	TRBD2	TRBJ2-7	TRBV19	CASMSGDGQYF	TGTGCCAGTATGAGCGGGGATGGGCAGTACTTC
-	14	-	TRBJ1-4	TRBV7-9	CASAREATNEKLFF	TGTGCCAGTGCCAGGGAAGCAACTAATGAAAAACTGTTTTTT
-	18	TRBD2	TRBJ2-1	TRBV25-1	CASSDSLTSGPPYNEQFF	TGTGCCAGCAGTGATTCCCTGACTAGCGGACCCCCCTACAATGAGCAGTTCTTC
-	15	-	TRBJ2-7	TRBV6-1	CASSELQGSSYEQYF	TGTGCCAGCAGTGAACTCCAGGGGAGCTCCTACGAGCAGTACTTC
-	13	-	TRBJ1-2	TRBV18	CASSPPANYGYTF	TGTGCCAGCTCACCCCCGGCTAACTATGGCTACACCTTC
-	13	TRBD2	TRBJ2-7	TRBV6-5	CASSKPGLGEQYF	TGTGCCAGCAGCAAACCGGGACTAGGGGAGCAGTACTTC
-	13	TRBD1	TRBJ1-1	TRBV18	CASSPPTGHEAFF	TGTGCCAGCTCACCACCGACAGGGCATGAAGCTTTCTTT
-	14	-	TRBJ2-1	TRBV7-8	CASSLDGSYNEQFF	TGTGCCAGCAGCTTAGACGGGTCCTACAATGAGCAGTTCTTC
-	13	-	TRBJ2-3	TRBV7-9	CASSWRGGDTQYF	TGTGCCAGCAGCTGGAGGGGTGGAGATACGCAGTATTTT
-	16	TRBD1	TRBJ2-1	TRBV10-2	CASRIGQGVFYNEQFF	TGCGCCAGCAGGATAGGACAGGGGGTTTTTTACAATGAGCAGTTCTTC
few	11	-	TRBJ1-5	TRBV7-7	CASWENQPQHF	TGTGCCAGCTGGGAGAATCAGCCCCAGCATTTT
few	13	-	TRBJ1-2	TRBV2	CASARGKDYGYTF	TGTGCCAGCGCGAGGGGGAAGGACTATGGCTACACCTTC
-	15	-	TRBJ2-3	TRBV9	CASSVGVVGTDTQYF	TGTGCCAGCAGCGTAGGAGTGGTTGGCACAGATACGCAGTATTTT
-	12	-	TRBJ1-3	TRBV28	CASRLSGNTIYF	TGTGCCAGCAGACTCTCTGGAAACACCATATATTTT
-	14	-	TRBJ2-7	TRBV6-5	CASSRRRDSYEQYF	TGTGCCAGCAGCCGCCGCAGGGACTCTTACGAGCAGTACTTC
-	17	TRBD2	TRBJ2-1	TRBV4-2	CASSPLGAGGPVNEQFF	TGTGCCAGCAGCCCCTTGGGAGCGGGAGGGCCTGTGAATGAGCAGTTCTTC
-	14	-	TRBJ2-7	TRBV28	CASSPTTPSYEQYF	TGTGCCAGCAGTCCGACGACACCATCCTACGAGCAGTACTTC
-	13	-	TRBJ1-1	TRBV5-1	CASSLGGGTEAFF	TGCGCCAGCAGCTTGGGGGGAGGCACTGAAGCTTTCTTT
-	15	-	TRBJ2-6	TRBV5-4	CASSWTGLGANVLTF	TGTGCCAGCAGCTGGACTGGGCTCGGGGCCAACGTCCTGACTTTC
-	15	-	TRBJ2-2	TRBV9	CASSPDSLHTGELFF	TGTGCCAGCAGCCCGGACAGCCTACATACCGGGGAGCTGTTTTTT
few	14	TRBD1	TRBJ2-7	TRBV15	CATSRDRGLYEQYF	TGTGCCACCAGCAGAGACAGGGGGCTCTACGAGCAGTACTTC